Listed below are T cell receptor beta chains from one sample, sequenced in a study of T-cell reconstitution after alpha-beta-depleted transplantation in children. TCRdb itself ran the PCR reads through MiXCR, one entry per CDR3 protein. This sample has around 300,000 distinct CDR3 sequences; roughly a tenth occur once, and the top ten carry 7.5%. The material was PBMCs, obtained before TCRalphabeta/CD19-depleted stem cell transplant. Receptors originate from a boy in the first two years of life with acute myeloid leukemia, due to receive a stem cell transplant. Both conserved end residues are part of each CDR3. D genes are given only for firm matches. Only some rows state a clone size, as once, few, many or a class for expanded clones.

J | V | size | D | CDR3 | DNA
TRBJ2-1 | TRBV15 | many | NA | CATSPSRRSSYNEQFF | TGTGCCACCAGCCCTTCTAGGCGCTCTTCCTACAATGAGCAGTTCTTC
TRBJ2-1 | TRBV7-9 | many | NA | CASSFGFYNEQFF | TGTGCCAGCAGCTTCGGGTTCTACAATGAGCAGTTCTTC
TRBJ2-5 | TRBV7-2 | many | NA | CASSYTGIQETQYF | TGTGCCAGCAGCTACACAGGAATTCAAGAGACCCAGTACTTC
TRBJ2-1 | TRBV5-6 | many | NA | CASSLDWGAYNEQFF | TGTGCCAGCAGCTTGGACTGGGGGGCCTACAATGAGCAGTTCTTC
TRBJ1-5 | TRBV5-8 | many | NA | CASSLEGLNNQPQHF | TGTGCCAGCAGCTTGGAAGGGCTGAACAATCAGCCCCAGCATTTT
TRBJ2-2 | TRBV4-2 | many | NA | CASSQDLTSSRSTGELFF | TGTGCCAGCAGCCAAGATCTAACTAGCAGCCGCAGCACCGGGGAGCTGTTTTTT
TRBJ2-1 | TRBV28 | many | NA | CASRALGLSSYNEQFF | TGTGCCAGCCGCGCTCTAGGGCTAAGCTCCTACAATGAGCAGTTCTTC
TRBJ2-3 | TRBV5-1 | many | TRBD2 | CASSLASGSTDTQYF | TGCGCCAGCAGCTTGGCTAGCGGGAGCACAGATACGCAGTATTTT
TRBJ2-3 | TRBV6-1 | NA | TRBD1 | CASSERRDRGTDTQYF | TGTGCCAGCAGTGAAAGGAGGGACAGGGGGACAGATACGCAGTATTTT
TRBJ1-5 | TRBV9 | many | TRBD1 | CASSVVHRGENQPQHF | TGTGCCAGCAGCGTAGTCCACAGGGGAGAAAATCAGCCCCAGCATTTT
TRBJ1-6 | TRBV6-5 | many | NA | CASSYSTGRNNSPLHF | TGTGCCAGCAGTTACTCAACAGGGCGGAATAATTCACCCCTCCACTTT
TRBJ2-2 | TRBV12-3/TRBV12-4 | few | NA | CASSPGTVNTGELFF | TGTGCCAGCAGTCCTGGGACCGTGAACACCGGGGAGCTGTTTTTT
TRBJ2-7 | TRBV12-3/TRBV12-4 | many | TRBD2 | CASSLGGSGTYEQYF | TGTGCCAGCAGTTTAGGGGGTAGCGGGACCTACGAGCAGTACTTC
TRBJ1-5 | TRBV5-1 | NA | TRBD1 | CASSSNQGGPQHF | TGCGCCAGCAGCTCGAACCAGGGGGGGCCCCAGCATTTT
TRBJ1-2 | TRBV27 | few | TRBD1 | CASSPTTGRVYYTF | TGTGCCAGCAGTCCAACGACAGGGAGGGTATACTACACCTTC
TRBJ2-1 | TRBV7-9 | few | TRBD1 | CASSRQGSSYNEQFF | TGTGCCAGCAGCCGACAGGGTAGCTCCTACAATGAGCAGTTCTTC
TRBJ1-2 | TRBV15 | few | NA | CATSRDKEGARGYTF | TGTGCCACCAGCAGAGATAAGGAAGGGGCGCGTGGCTACACCTTC
TRBJ2-3 | TRBV9 | few | NA | CASSAEKDTQYF | TGTGCCAGCAGCGCCGAGAAGGATACGCAGTATTTT
TRBJ2-5 | TRBV24-1 | many | NA | CATSWGETQYF | TGTGCCACCAGTTGGGGAGAGACCCAGTACTTC
TRBJ2-5 | TRBV20-1 | many | NA | CSARTAQETQYF | TGCAGTGCCCGGACTGCACAAGAGACCCAGTACTTC
TRBJ2-3 | TRBV12-3/TRBV12-4 | many | TRBD1 | CASSLGDRVPDTQYF | TGTGCCAGCAGTTTGGGGGACAGGGTACCAGATACGCAGTATTTT
TRBJ2-1 | TRBV4-3 | many | NA | CASSQDSRASGYNEQFF | TGCGCCAGCAGCCAAGACAGTAGGGCTAGTGGCTACAATGAGCAGTTCTTC
TRBJ2-1 | TRBV24-1 | NA | TRBD2 | CATSGRLAGAVKGGYNEQFF | TGTGCCACCAGTGGCCGACTAGCGGGGGCCGTTAAAGGAGGCTACAATGAGCAGTTCTTC
TRBJ2-5 | TRBV20-1 | many | NA | CSAMGLEKETQYF | TGCAGTGCTATGGGACTCGAGAAAGAGACCCAGTACTTC
TRBJ2-2 | TRBV2 | few | TRBD2 | CARGGENTGELFF | TGTGCCAGGGGGGGGGAGAACACCGGGGAGCTGTTTTTT
TRBJ2-3 | TRBV20-1 | many | NA | CSAPLVVGTDTQYF | TGCAGTGCCCCCCTAGTGGTAGGCACAGATACGCAGTATTTT
TRBJ2-1 | TRBV12-3/TRBV12-4 | NA | TRBD2 | CACSQVGLAVSKTYNEQFF | TGTGCCTGCAGTCAAGTTGGACTAGCGGTTAGTAAAACCTACAATGAGCAGTTCTTC
TRBJ1-5 | TRBV29-1 | NA | TRBD1 | CSVEAPGLPGTGDYSNQPQHF | TGCAGCGTTGAAGCACCGGGGCTCCCCGGGACAGGGGATTATAGCAATCAGCCCCAGCATTTT